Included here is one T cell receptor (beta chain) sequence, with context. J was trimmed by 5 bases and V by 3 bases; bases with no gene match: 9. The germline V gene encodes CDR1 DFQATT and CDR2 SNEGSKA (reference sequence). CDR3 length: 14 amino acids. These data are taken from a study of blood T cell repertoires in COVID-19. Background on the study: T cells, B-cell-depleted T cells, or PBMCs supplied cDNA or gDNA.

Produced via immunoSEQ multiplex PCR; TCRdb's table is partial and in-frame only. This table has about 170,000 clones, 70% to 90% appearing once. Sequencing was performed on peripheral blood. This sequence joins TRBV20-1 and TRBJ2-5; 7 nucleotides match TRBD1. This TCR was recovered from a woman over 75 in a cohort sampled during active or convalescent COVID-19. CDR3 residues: CSASRGRDSETQYF. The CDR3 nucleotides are TGCAGTGCTAGTAGGGGCCGGGACAGTGAGACCCAGTACTTC.